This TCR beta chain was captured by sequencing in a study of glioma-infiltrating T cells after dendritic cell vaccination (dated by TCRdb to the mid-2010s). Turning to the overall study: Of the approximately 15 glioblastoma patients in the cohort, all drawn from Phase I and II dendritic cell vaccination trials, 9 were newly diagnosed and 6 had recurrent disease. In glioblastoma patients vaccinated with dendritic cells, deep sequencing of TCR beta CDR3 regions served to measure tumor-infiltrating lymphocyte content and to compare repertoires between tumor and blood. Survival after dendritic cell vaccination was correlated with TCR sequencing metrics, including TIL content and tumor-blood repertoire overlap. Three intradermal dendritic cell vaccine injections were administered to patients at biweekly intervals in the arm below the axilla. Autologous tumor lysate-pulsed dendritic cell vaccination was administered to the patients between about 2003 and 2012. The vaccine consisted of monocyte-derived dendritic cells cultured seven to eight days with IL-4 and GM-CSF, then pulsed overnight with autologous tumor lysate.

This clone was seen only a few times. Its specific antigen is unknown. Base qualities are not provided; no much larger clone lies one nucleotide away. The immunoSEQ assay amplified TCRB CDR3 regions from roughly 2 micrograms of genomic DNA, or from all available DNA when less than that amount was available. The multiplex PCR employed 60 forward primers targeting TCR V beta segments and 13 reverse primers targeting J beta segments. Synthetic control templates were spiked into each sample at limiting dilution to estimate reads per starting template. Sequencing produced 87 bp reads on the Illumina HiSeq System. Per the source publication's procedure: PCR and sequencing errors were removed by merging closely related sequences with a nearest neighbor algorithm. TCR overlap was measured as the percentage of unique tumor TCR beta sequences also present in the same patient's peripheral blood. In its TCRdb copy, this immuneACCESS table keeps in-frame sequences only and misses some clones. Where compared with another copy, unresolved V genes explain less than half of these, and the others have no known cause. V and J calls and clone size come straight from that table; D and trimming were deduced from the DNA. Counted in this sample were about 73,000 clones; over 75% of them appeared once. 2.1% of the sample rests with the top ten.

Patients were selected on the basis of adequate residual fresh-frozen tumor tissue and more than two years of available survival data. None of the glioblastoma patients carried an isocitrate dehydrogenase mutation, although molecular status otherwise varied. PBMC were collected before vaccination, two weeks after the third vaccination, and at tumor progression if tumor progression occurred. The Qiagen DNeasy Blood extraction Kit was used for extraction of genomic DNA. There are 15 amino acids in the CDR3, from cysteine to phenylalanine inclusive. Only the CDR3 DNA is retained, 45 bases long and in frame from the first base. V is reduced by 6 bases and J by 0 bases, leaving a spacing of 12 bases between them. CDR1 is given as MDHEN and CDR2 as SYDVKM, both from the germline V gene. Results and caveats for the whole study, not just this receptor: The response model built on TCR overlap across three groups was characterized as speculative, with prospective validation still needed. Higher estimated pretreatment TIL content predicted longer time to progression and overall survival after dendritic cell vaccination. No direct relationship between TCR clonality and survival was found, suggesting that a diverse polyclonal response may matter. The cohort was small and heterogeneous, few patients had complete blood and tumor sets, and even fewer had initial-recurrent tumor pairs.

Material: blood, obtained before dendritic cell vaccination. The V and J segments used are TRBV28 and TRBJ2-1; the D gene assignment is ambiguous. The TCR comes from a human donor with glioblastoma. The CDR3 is CASSPFSSSYNEQFF. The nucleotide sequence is TGTGCCAGCAGCCCTTTCTCTAGCTCCTACAATGAGCAGTTCTTC.